These 6 T cell receptor beta chains were sequenced from one sample in a study of CD8 T cells in Susac syndrome. Reverse transcription used roughly 0.45 to 1 ug RNA and random hexamers. MiXCR, applied by TCRdb to the immunoSEQ multiplex PCR reads, yields one record per CDR3 protein. This sample has about 140,000 distinct CDR3 sequences, with approximately 95% found just once. The sample comprised CD4+ T cells from PBMCs. Every receptor here comes from a human donor with Susac syndrome.

This chain's CDR3 is CASSVADRSEAFF. The CDR3 DNA sequence: TGTGCCAGCAGCGTAGCGGATCGGTCTGAAGCTTTCTTT. The chain recombines TRBV9 with TRBJ1-1; the D is unclear. Germline assignment: CDR1 SGDLS and CDR2 YYNGEE. V lost 0 bases and J 6 bases, leaving 9 bases between the germline ends. The CDR3 totals 13 residues.

The chain uses TRBV24-1 and TRBJ1-1; D uncertain. The V gene lost 4 bases and the J gene lost 2 bases, with 7 bases spanning the gap. Germline loops: CDR1 KGHDR, CDR2 SFDVKD. The CDR3 has 13 amino acids. The CDR3 reads CATSESGNTEAFF. The CDR3 coding sequence is TGTGCCACCAGTGAGTCGGGAAACACTGAAGCTTTCTTT.

The chain employs TRBV12-3 or TRBV12-4 and TRBJ2-7, with D maybe TRBD1 (6 bases). This CDR3 contains 14 residues. V was cut by 5 bases and J by 0 bases, with 11 bases left in between. The CDR3 sequence: CASSVTGLSYEQYF. CDR3 DNA sequence: TGTGCCAGCAGTGTGACAGGCCTCTCCTACGAGCAGTACTTC.

In its sample, this clonotype was seen once. V gene TRBV12-5 combines with J gene TRBJ2-1; perhaps TRBD1 as D (5 bases). The V gene lost 1 base and the J gene lost 8 bases, with 9 bases spanning the gap. The V gene's germline CDR1 is LGHNT and CDR2 FRNRAP. The CDR3 loop spans 13 amino acids. Here the CDR3 reads CASGLAGFDEQFF. The CDR3, as DNA: TGTGCTAGTGGTTTGGCAGGGTTCGATGAGCAGTTCTTC.

The chain is built from TRBV2 and TRBJ1-5, with a possible D match to TRBD1 (5 bases). Germline V gene data show CDR1 as SNHLY and CDR2 as FYNNEI. Trimming pared 6 bases from V and 7 bases from J, leaving 19 bases between. The CDR3 length is 15 residues. CDR3 region: CASSAGSGGGQPQHF. CDR3 sequence (DNA): TGTGCCAGCAGCGCTGGGTCCGGGGGAGGCCAGCCCCAGCATTTT.

In this sample, this clonotype turned up once. The chain links TRBV28 to TRBJ2-5; 10 nucleotides align to TRBD1. V lost 6 bases to trimming and J lost 5 bases; unmatched junction nucleotides: 12. The CDR3 runs 16 residues. Looked up from germline, CDR1 is MDHEN and CDR2 is SYDVKM. CDR3 nucleotide sequence: TGTGCCAGCAGGGCGTCGGGACAGGGGACGTCGGAGACCCAGTACTTC. This codes for CASRASGQGTSETQYF. The entire variable domain, with the rest obtained from reference TRBV28 and TRBJ2-5, is as follows: DVKVTQSSRYLVKRTGEKVFLECVQDMDHENMFWYRQDPGLGLRLIYFSYDVKMKEKGDIPEGYSVSREKKERFSLILESASTNQTSMYLCASRASGQGTSETQYFGPGTRLLVL.